This passage covers 10 T cell receptor beta chains from one sample sequenced in a study of OX40 agonist ivuxolimab in advanced cancers. Using immunoSEQ multiplex PCR, the repertoire was profiled, and TCRdb retains in-frame clones only, with some absent. Of 65,000 to 80,000 clones detected, 84% appear once; the ten largest clones hold roughly 2.1%. Sequences were derived from CD4+ or CD8+ T cells sorted from blood, sampled in a trial of the OX40 agonist ivuxolimab. The origin of the receptors is an adult with an advanced solid tumor such as melanoma, head and neck, liver or kidney cancer.

The CDR3 DNA reads TGTGCCAGCAGTTACGGTGGGGAACCTCTCCACTTT. It is translated as CASSYGGEPLHF. The J gene is TRBJ1-6, the V gene TRBV6-5; no reliable D call. Deletions cut 2 bases from V and 16 bases from J, with 12 bases between. This CDR3 contains 12 residues. In germline, CDR1 is MNHEY, CDR2 SVGAGI.

The J gene is TRBJ1-3, the V gene TRBV28, with 9 bases lining up with TRBD1. J lost 2 bases, V lost 5 bases, and 4 bases had no gene match. This CDR3 comprises 15 residues. From germline, CDR1 is MDHEN and CDR2 SYDVKM. CDR3 DNA: TGTGCCAGCAGTGCCGGGACAGGGACTGGAAACACCATATATTTT. Translated: CASSAGTGTGNTIYF.

A few counts support this clone. The rearrangement uses TRBV7-2 and TRBJ1-2; tentative D call: TRBD1 (6 bases). Germline assignment: CDR1 SGHTA and CDR2 FQGNSA. With 8 bases removed from V and 5 bases from J, the gap between germline ends came to 12 bases. The CDR3 runs to 12 residues. CDR3 region: CASSGQGYGYTF. The DNA of the CDR3 is TGTGCCAGCTCGGGCCAGGGGTATGGCTACACCTTC. Drawing the rest from reference TRBV7-2 and TRBJ1-2, the complete variable domain is GAGVSQSPSNKVTEKGKDVELRCDPISGHTALYWYRQSLGQGLEFLIYFQGNSAPDKSGLPSDRFSAERTGGSVSTLTIQRTQQEDSAVYLCASSGQGYGYTFGSGTRLTVV.

With respect to this clone: Other nucleotide sequences in the sample specify the same CDR3. This sequence joins TRBV7-2 and TRBJ2-3; D might be TRBD1 or TRBD2, each matching 5 bases. V gave up 1 base and J gave up 1 base, with 12 bases separating them. The germline CDR1 and CDR2 sequences are SGHTA and FQGNSA. The CDR3 contains 16 residues. This CDR3 reads CASSLVASGRTDTQYF. CDR3 DNA sequence: TGTGCCAGCAGCTTAGTAGCATCGGGACGCACAGATACGCAGTATTTT.

The chain employs TRBV5-8 and TRBJ1-4, with 12 bases identical to TRBD1. The germline V gene encodes CDR1 SGHTS and CDR2 YDEGEE. The CDR3 sequence is 15 residues long. V shed 6 bases and J 10 bases; nucleotides not matched to a gene: 10. CDR3 nucleotide sequence: TGTGCCAGCACCCCAAACCGGGACAGGGGGCGAAAACTGTTTTTT. Translated: CASTPNRDRGRKLFF.

The V gene is TRBV5-1, the J gene TRBJ2-7; 8 bases align to TRBD1. The CDR3 length is 15 residues. The germline V gene encodes CDR1 SGHRS and CDR2 YFSETQ. V lost 2 bases and J lost 0; bases outside the gene matches: 4. The CDR3 bases are TGCGCCAGCAGCTTAGGACAGGGAATCTCCTACGAGCAGTACTTC. It is translated as CASSLGQGISYEQYF.

The chain links TRBV4-2 to TRBJ2-3, with TRBD2 matching over 9 bases. The trim removed 4 bases at V and 3 bases at J, leaving 8 bases unmatched. This CDR3 comprises 16 residues. Germline V lookup: CDR1 LGHNA, CDR2 YNFKEQ. CDR3 nucleotides: TGTGCCAGCAGCCGACATGGCACTAGCGGGACAGATACGCAGTATTTT. Protein: CASSRHGTSGTDTQYF.

The V call is TRBV7-2, the J call TRBJ2-3; 12 nucleotides align to TRBD2. V lost 0 bases to trimming and J lost 4 bases; unmatched junction nucleotides: 2. CDR1 SGHTA and CDR2 FQGNSA come from the germline V gene. This CDR3 comprises 16 residues. The CDR3: CASSLALAGGADTQYF. The CDR3 coding sequence is TGTGCCAGCAGCTTAGCGCTAGCGGGAGGGGCAGATACGCAGTATTTT.

The V gene is TRBV11-1, the J gene TRBJ2-3, with D perhaps given as TRBD1 or TRBD2 (5 bases each). Trimming stripped 5 bases from V and 9 bases from J, with 27 bases between. CDR1 and CDR2 (germline): SGHAT, FQDESV (reference sequence). This CDR3 is built from 17 residues. CDR3 sequence (DNA): TGTGCCAGCAGCCACCGGCGGGCGACAGCTTCGGGAAGGACGCAGTATTTT. Its translation: CASSHRRATASGRTQYF.

The genes are TRBV7-2 and TRBJ2-3, with 12 bases fitting TRBD1. This CDR3 is 15 amino acids long. The trim removed 1 base at V and 8 bases at J, leaving 4 bases unmatched. The V gene's germline CDR1 is SGHTA and CDR2 FQGNSA. The CDR3 nucleotides are TGTGCCAGCAGCTTAGGGGGACAGGGGGCGGGTACGCAGTATTTT. Translation: CASSLGGQGAGTQYF.